Reported below is one TCR beta chain. Unmatched junction bases numbered 9, after V lost 4 bases and J lost 3 bases. From germline, CDR1 is SEHNR and CDR2 FQNEAQ (reference sequence). The CDR3 has 15 amino acids. cDNA serving as the sequencing template came from extracted, reverse transcribed RNA. TCRdb keeps only in-frame clones here, not all; method: immunoSEQ multiplex PCR. The profile shows about 150,000 clones, about three fifths of them singletons. The sample belongs to a study of CD8+ T cells in alopecia areata. The sequenced sample was CD8+ T cells sorted from blood. The rearrangement joins TRBV7-9 to TRBJ2-7, with 7 positions matching TRBD1. The origin of this receptor is a human donor in good health. The CDR3 DNA follows: TGTGCCAGCAGCTCCGACAGGGAAGACTTCTACGAGCAGTACTTC. It codes for CASSSDREDFYEQYF.